This T cell receptor beta chain was sequenced for a study of cytomegalovirus exposure and HLA in healthy donors. The CDR3 has 15 amino acids. From germline, CDR1 is SSHAT and CDR2 FNYEAQ (reference sequence). With 2 bases removed from V and 0 bases from J, the gap between germline ends came to 7 bases. The PCR was carried out with 60 Vbeta primers and 13 Jbeta primers. TCRdb's copy holds only in-frame clones and misses some; the assay was immunoSEQ multiplex PCR. The sample yields more than 100,000 clones, 60% to 80% seen once. This clonotype originated in an older woman in good health and CMV-seronegative. The chain is built from TRBV7-7 and TRBJ2-2; the D gene is possibly TRBD1 (5 bases). Material for sequencing was PBMCs. The CDR3 DNA is TGTGCCAGCAGCTTAACAGGAACGAACACCGGGGAGCTGTTTTTT. It encodes CASSLTGTNTGELFF.